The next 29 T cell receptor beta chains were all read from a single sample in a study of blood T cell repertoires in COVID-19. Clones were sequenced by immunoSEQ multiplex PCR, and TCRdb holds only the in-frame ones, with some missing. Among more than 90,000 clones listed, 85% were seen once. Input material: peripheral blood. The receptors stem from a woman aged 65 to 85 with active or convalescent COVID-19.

For the CDR3, the DNA is TGCGCCAGCACAGAAGCAGCGGGAGGGGTCACAGATACGCAGTATTTT. Protein: CASTEAAGGVTDTQYF. V is TRBV5-1 and J is TRBJ2-3; TRBD2 aligns across 10 bases. V shed 6 bases, J shed 2 bases, and the junction held 9 bases outside the gene matches. From germline, CDR1 is SGHRS and CDR2 YFSETQ. This CDR3 spans 16 amino acids.

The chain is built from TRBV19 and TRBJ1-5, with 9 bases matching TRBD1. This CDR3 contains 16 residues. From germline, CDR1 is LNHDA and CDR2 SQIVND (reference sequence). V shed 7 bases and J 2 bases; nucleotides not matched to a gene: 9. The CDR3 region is CASKEGGQGGNQPQHF. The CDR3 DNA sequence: TGTGCCAGTAAAGAGGGGGGACAGGGCGGCAATCAGCCCCAGCATTTT. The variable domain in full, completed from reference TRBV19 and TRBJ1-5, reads DGGITQSPKYLFRKEGQNVTLSCEQNLNHDAMYWYRQDPGQGLRLIYYSQIVNDFQKGDIAEGYSVSREKKESFPLTVTSAQKNPTAFYLCASKEGGQGGNQPQHFGDGTRLSIL.

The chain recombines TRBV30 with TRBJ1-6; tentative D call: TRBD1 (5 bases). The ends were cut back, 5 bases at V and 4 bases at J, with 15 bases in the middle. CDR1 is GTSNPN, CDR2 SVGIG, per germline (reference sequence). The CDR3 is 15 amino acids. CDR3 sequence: CAWSNSDTYNSPLHF. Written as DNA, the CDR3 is TGTGCCTGGTCAAACTCGGACACTTATAATTCACCCCTCCACTTT.

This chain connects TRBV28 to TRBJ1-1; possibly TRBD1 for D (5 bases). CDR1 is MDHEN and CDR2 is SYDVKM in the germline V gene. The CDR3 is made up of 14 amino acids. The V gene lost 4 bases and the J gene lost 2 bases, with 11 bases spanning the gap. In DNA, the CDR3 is TGTGCCAGCAGTTCTCCAGGGTCCAACACTGAAGCTTTCTTT. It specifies CASSSPGSNTEAFF.

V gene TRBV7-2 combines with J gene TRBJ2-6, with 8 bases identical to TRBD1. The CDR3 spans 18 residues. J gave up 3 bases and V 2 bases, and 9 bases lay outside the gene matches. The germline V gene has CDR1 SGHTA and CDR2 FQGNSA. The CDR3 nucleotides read TGTGCCAGCAGCTTAAGTCTTCAGGGGGCTGTTGGGGCCAACGTCCTGACTTTC. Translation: CASSLSLQGAVGANVLTF. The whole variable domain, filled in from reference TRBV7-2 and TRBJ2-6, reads GAGVSQSPSNKVTEKGKDVELRCDPISGHTALYWYRQSLGQGLEFLIYFQGNSAPDKSGLPSDRFSAERTGGSVSTLTIQRTQQEDSAVYLCASSLSLQGAVGANVLTFGAGSRLTVL.

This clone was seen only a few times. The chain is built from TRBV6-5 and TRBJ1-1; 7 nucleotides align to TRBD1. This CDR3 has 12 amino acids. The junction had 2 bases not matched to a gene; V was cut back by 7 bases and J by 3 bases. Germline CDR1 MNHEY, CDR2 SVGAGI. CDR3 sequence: CASNQGDTEAFF. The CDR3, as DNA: TGTGCCAGCAATCAGGGGGACACTGAAGCTTTCTTT.

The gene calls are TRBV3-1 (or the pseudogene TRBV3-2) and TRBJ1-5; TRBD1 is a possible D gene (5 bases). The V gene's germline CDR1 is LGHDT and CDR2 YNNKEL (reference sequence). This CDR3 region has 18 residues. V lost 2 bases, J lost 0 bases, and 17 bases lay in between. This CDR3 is CASSQSLWQGYSNQPQHF. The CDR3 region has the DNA TGTGCCAGCAGCCAAAGCTTGTGGCAGGGTTATAGCAATCAGCCCCAGCATTTT.

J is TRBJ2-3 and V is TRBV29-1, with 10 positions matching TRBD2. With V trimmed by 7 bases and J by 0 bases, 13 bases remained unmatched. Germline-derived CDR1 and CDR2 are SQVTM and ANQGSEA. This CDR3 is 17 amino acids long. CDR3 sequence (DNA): TGCAGCGGAAAGGGGGCTAGCGGGAGCTCTAGCACAGATACGCAGTATTTT. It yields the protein CSGKGASGSSSTDTQYF.

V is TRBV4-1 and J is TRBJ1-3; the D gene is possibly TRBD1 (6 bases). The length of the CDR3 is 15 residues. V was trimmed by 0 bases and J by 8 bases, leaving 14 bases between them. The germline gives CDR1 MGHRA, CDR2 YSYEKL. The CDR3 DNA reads TGCGCCAGCAGCCAAGATAGGGGGACATCGGACACCATATATTTT. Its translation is CASSQDRGTSDTIYF.

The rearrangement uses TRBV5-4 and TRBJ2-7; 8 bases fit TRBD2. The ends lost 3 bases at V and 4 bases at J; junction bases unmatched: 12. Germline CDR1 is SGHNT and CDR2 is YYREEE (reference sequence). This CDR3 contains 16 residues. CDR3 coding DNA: TGTGCCAGCAGCTCCCGGGGGGGCCTTTCGGAGTACGAGCAGTACTTC. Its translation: CASSSRGGLSEYEQYF.

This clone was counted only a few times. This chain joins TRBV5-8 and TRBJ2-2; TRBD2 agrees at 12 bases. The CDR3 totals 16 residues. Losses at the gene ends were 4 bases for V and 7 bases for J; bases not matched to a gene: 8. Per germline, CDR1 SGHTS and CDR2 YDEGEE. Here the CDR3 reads CASSIRLAGEVGELFF. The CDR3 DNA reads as TGTGCCAGCAGCATACGACTAGCGGGAGAAGTCGGGGAGCTGTTTTTT.

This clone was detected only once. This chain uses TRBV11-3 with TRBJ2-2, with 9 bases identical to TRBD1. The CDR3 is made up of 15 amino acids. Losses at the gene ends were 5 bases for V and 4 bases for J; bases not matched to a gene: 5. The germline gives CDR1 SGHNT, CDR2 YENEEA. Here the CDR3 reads CASSTDRGVTGELFF. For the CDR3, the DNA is TGTGCCAGCAGCACGGACAGGGGCGTCACCGGGGAGCTGTTTTTT.

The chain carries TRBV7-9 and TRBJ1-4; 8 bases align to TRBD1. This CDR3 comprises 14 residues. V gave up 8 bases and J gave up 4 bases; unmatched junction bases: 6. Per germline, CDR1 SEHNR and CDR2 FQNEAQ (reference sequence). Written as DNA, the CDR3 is TGTGCCAGCCAGCTCGACAGGGGTAATGAAAAACTGTTTTTT. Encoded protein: CASQLDRGNEKLFF.

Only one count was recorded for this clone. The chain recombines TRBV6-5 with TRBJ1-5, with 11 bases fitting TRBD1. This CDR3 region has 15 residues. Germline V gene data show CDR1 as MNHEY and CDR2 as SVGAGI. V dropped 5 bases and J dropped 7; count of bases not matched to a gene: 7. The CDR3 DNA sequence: TGTGCCAGCAGTAGTGGACAGGGGGCATTCCAGCCCCAGCATTTT. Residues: CASSSGQGAFQPQHF.

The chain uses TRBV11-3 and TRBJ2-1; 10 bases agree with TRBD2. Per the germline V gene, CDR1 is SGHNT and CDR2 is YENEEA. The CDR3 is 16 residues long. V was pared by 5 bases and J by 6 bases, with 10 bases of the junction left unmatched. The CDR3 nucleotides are TGTGCCAGCAGCCTTATCCCCGGACTAGCGGTCAATGAGCAGTTCTTC. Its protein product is CASSLIPGLAVNEQFF.

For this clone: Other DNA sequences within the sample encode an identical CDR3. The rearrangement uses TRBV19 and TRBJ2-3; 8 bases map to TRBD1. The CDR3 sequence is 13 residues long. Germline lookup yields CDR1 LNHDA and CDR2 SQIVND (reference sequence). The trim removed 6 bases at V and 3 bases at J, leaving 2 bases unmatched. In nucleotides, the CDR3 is TGTGCCAGTAGAGACAGGGGAACAGATACGCAGTATTTT. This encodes CASRDRGTDTQYF. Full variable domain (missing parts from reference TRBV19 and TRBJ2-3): DGGITQSPKYLFRKEGQNVTLSCEQNLNHDAMYWYRQDPGQGLRLIYYSQIVNDFQKGDIAEGYSVSREKKESFPLTVTSAQKNPTAFYLCASRDRGTDTQYFGPGTRLTVL.

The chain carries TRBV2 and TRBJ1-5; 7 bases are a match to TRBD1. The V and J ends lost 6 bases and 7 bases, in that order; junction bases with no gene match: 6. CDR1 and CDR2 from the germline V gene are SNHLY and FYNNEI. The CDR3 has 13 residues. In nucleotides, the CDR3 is TGTGCCAGCAGGGTGACAGGGAACCAGCCCCAGCATTTT. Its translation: CASRVTGNQPQHF. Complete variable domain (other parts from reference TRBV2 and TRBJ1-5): EPEVTQTPSHQVTQMGQEVILRCVPISNHLYFYWYRQILGQKVEFLVSFYNNEISEKSEIFDDQFSVERPDGSNFTLKIRSTKLEDSAMYFCASRVTGNQPQHFGDGTRLSIL.

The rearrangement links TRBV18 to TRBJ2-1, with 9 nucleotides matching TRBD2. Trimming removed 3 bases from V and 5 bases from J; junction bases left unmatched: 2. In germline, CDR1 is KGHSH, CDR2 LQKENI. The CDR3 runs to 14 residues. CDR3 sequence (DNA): TGTGCCAGCTCACCTAGCGGGGGAGACAATGAGCAGTTCTTC. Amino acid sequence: CASSPSGGDNEQFF.

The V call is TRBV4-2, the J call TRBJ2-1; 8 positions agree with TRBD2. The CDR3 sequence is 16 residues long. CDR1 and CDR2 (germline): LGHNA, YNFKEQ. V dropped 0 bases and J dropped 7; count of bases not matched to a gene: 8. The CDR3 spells CASSQDTGGGQNEQFF. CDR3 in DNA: TGTGCCAGCAGCCAAGATACGGGCGGGGGGCAAAATGAGCAGTTCTTC.

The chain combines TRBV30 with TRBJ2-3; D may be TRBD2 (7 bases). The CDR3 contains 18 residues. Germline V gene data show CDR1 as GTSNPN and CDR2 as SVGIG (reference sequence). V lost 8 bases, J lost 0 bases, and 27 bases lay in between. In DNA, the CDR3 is TGTGCCGGGACGATCCGAACCTGGGGGGGCCCAAGCACAGATACGCAGTATTTT. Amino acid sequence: CAGTIRTWGGPSTDTQYF.

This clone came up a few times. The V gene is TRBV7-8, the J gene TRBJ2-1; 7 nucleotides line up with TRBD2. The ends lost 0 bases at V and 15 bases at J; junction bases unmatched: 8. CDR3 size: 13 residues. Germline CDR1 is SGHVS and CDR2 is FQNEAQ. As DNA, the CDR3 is TGTGCCAGCAGCTTAGCGGGAGGGGCCTCAGGGTTCTTC. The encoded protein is CASSLAGGASGFF.

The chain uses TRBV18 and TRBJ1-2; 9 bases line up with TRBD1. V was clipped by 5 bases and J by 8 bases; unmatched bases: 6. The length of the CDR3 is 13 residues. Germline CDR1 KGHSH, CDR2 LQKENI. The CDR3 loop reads CASSSTGGGGYTF. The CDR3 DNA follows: TGTGCCAGCTCATCAACAGGGGGCGGAGGCTACACCTTC.

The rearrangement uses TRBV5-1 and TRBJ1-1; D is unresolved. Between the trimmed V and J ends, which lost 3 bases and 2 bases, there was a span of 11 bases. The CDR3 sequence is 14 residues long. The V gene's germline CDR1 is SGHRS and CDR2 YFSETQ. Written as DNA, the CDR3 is TGCGCCAGCAGCTCGGGATCCGGTAACACTGAAGCTTTCTTT. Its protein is CASSSGSGNTEAFF.

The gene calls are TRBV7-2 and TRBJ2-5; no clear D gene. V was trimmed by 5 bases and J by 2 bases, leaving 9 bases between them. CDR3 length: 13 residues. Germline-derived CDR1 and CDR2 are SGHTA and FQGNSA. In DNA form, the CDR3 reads TGTGCCAGCAGCACTGAGTTGCAAGAGACCCAGTACTTC. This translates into CASSTELQETQYF.

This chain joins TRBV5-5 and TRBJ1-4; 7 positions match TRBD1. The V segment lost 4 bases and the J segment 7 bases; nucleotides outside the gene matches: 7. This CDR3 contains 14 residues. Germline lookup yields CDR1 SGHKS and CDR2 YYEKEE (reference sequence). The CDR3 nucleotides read TGTGCCAGCAGCCCCGGACAGGTTGGTGAAAAACTGTTTTTT. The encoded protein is CASSPGQVGEKLFF.

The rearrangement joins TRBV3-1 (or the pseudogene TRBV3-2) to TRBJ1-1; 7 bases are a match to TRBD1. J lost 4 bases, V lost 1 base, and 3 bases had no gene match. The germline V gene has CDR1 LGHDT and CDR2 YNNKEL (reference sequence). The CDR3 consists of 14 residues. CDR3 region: CASSQVAGGTEAFF. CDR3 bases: TGTGCCAGCAGCCAAGTCGCAGGGGGCACTGAAGCTTTCTTT.

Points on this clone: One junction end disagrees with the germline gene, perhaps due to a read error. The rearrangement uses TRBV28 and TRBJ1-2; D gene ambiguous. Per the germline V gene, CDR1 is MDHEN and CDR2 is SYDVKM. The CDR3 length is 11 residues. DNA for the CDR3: TGTGCCAGCAGTTCTAATTATGGCTACACCTTC. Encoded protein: CASSSNYGYTF.

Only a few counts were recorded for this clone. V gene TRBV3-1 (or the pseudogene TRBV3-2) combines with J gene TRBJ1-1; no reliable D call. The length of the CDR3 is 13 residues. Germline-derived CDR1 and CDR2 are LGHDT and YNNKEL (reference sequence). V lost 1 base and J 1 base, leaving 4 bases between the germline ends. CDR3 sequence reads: CASSQGQNTEAFF. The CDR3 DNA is TGTGCCAGCAGCCAAGGGCAGAACACTGAAGCTTTCTTT.

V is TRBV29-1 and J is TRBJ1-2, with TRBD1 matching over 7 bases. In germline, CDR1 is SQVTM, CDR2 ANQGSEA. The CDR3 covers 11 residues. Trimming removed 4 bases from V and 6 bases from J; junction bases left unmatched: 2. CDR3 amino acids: CSVGTGDGYTF. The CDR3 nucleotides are TGCAGCGTTGGGACAGGAGATGGCTACACCTTC.